A single sample gave rise to the 18 T cell receptor beta chains below, sequenced in a study of cytomegalovirus exposure and HLA in healthy donors (TCRdb year 2017). Library preparation was by the immunoSEQ multiplex PCR assay. For the multiplex PCR, a mixture combining 60 forward primers for TCR Vbeta segments and 13 reverse primers for TCR Jbeta segments was used. TCRdb stores this immuneACCESS table with in-frame sequences only. Part of the clones is absent; in the studies checked, under half of the shortfall reflects unresolved V genes, and no reason is known for the rest. In this sample the table shows 150,000 to 200,000 clones, roughly 74% of which occur a single time. The top ten clonotypes cover 6% of the sample. The sequencing input was PBMCs. Receptors were obtained from a woman in her twenties or thirties in good health and CMV-seropositive.

The genes are TRBV4-2 and TRBJ1-2, with TRBD1 as a possible D gene (6 bases). Per the germline V gene, CDR1 is LGHNA and CDR2 is YNFKEQ. Trimming stripped 1 base from V and 10 bases from J, with 13 bases between. The CDR3 is made up of 13 amino acids. The DNA for the CDR3 is TGTGCCAGCAGCCAAGTCCGGACAGAAGACTACACCTTC. Translated, it gives CASSQVRTEDYTF.

This chain uses TRBV28 with TRBJ2-2, with TRBD2 matching 14 bases. This CDR3 is 16 amino acids long. Germline CDR1 and CDR2: MDHEN and SYDVKM. V lost 3 bases to trimming and J lost 6 bases; unmatched junction nucleotides: 3. The CDR3 DNA sequence: TGTGCCAGCAGTTTCCTGGGACTAGCGGGAGCCGGGGAGCTGTTTTTT. This translates into CASSFLGLAGAGELFF. The full variable domain, rest sourced from reference TRBV28 and TRBJ2-2, is DVKVTQSSRYLVKRTGEKVFLECVQDMDHENMFWYRQDPGLGLRLIYFSYDVKMKEKGDIPEGYSVSREKKERFSLILESASTNQTSMYLCASSFLGLAGAGELFFGEGSRLTVL.

The chain couples TRBV11-2 to TRBJ1-2; D ambiguous. This CDR3 has 15 amino acids. The ends were cut back, 2 bases at V and 7 bases at J, with 17 bases in the middle. Germline CDR1 is SGHAT and CDR2 is FQNNGV. CDR3 DNA sequence: TGTGCCAGCAGCTTATTGGATAGGCCCCGGGGTGGCTACACCTTC. It yields the protein CASSLLDRPRGGYTF.

Comments on this clone: Other nucleotide sequences in the sample specify the same CDR3. The chain recombines TRBV5-4 with TRBJ1-3; D perhaps matches TRBD1 (6 bases). Trimming took 0 bases from V and 0 from J, leaving 10 bases between them. The CDR3 has 16 amino acids. Germline V lookup: CDR1 SGHNT, CDR2 YYREEE (reference sequence). CDR3 coding DNA: TGTGCCAGCAGCTTGGGAGGGGGGGCCTCTGGAAACACCATATATTTT. Translated: CASSLGGGASGNTIYF. The full variable domain, completed using reference TRBV5-4 and TRBJ1-3, is ETGVTQSPTHLIKTRGQQVTLRCSSQSGHNTVSWYQQALGQGPQFIFQYYREEENGRGNFPPRFSGLQFPNYSSELNVNALELDDSALYLCASSLGGGASGNTIYFGEGSWLTVV.

The gene calls are TRBV14 and TRBJ1-6, with D perhaps matching TRBD1 (5 bases). Germline V gene lookup returns CDR1 SGHDN and CDR2 FVKESK. The V gene lost 0 bases and the J gene lost 9 bases, with 12 bases spanning the gap. The CDR3 runs to 15 residues. The CDR3 sequence: CASSQDPQGSSPLHF. CDR3 nucleotide sequence: TGTGCCAGCAGCCAAGATCCTCAGGGCAGTTCACCCCTCCACTTT.

V usage is TRBV12-5 and J usage is TRBJ2-2; no firm D call. The CDR3 is 13 residues long. In germline, CDR1 is LGHNT, CDR2 FRNRAP. With 7 bases removed from V and 6 bases from J, the gap between germline ends came to 12 bases. DNA of the CDR3: TGTGCTAGTGCTATTTTCGAGTCCGGGGAGCTGTTTTTT. It yields the protein CASAIFESGELFF.

This clone was seen a single time. The J gene is TRBJ1-4, the V gene TRBV7-9; 7 bases are shared with TRBD1. CDR1 and CDR2 (germline): SEHNR, FQNEAQ (reference sequence). The CDR3 has 18 residues. V was pared by 0 bases and J by 5 bases, with 12 bases of the junction left unmatched. CDR3 bases: TGTGCCAGCAGCTTAGCTTTTGCCGCTGGGACAGACAATGAAAAACTGTTTTTT. Translation gives CASSLAFAAGTDNEKLFF. The whole variable domain, remainder taken from reference TRBV7-9 and TRBJ1-4, is DTGVSQNPRHKITKRGQNVTFRCDPISEHNRLYWYRQTLGQGPEFLTYFQNEAQLEKSRLLSDRFSAERPKGSFSTLEIQRTEQGDSAMYLCASSLAFAAGTDNEKLFFGSGTQLSVL.

V gene TRBV20-1 combines with J gene TRBJ2-7, with D perhaps matching TRBD2 (5 bases). In germline, CDR1 is DFQATT, CDR2 SNEGSKA (reference sequence). The CDR3 is 11 residues long. The V gene lost 5 bases and the J gene lost 5 bases, with 10 bases spanning the gap. The CDR3 bases are TGCAGTGCTCAGCACGGGGACGAGCAGTACTTC. Translation gives CSAQHGDEQYF.

This chain links TRBV7-2 with TRBJ1-1; no definite D call. The CDR3 has 14 residues. V was pared by 4 bases and J by 1 base, with 10 bases between. Per the germline V gene, CDR1 is SGHTA and CDR2 is FQGNSA. CDR3 sequence: CASSYNRPNTEAFF. As DNA, the CDR3 is TGTGCCAGCAGCTATAACAGACCGAACACTGAAGCTTTCTTT.

The V gene is TRBV28, the J gene TRBJ2-3; 8 bases are shared with TRBD1. Germline lookup yields CDR1 MDHEN and CDR2 SYDVKM. V was pared by 4 bases and J by 4 bases, with 19 bases of the junction left unmatched. This CDR3 is 19 amino acids long. The CDR3 DNA sequence: TGTGCCAGCAGTTGGGCGGACTCCCCGGACAGGGAGTTTTCAGATACGCAGTATTTT. The encoded protein is CASSWADSPDREFSDTQYF.

This chain joins TRBV9 and TRBJ2-3, with 16 bases lining up with TRBD2. Germline CDR1 and CDR2: SGDLS and YYNGEE. This CDR3 has 19 amino acids. Germline trimming cut 5 bases from V and 0 bases from J; bases unmatched to any gene: 9. CDR3 bases: TGTGCCAGCAGTCTGGGACTAGCGGGGGGGACCTCTAGCACAGATACGCAGTATTTT. Amino acid sequence: CASSLGLAGGTSSTDTQYF.

The genes are TRBV27 and TRBJ2-1, with 12 bases matching TRBD1. CDR3 length equals 22 residues. The J segment lost 0 bases and the V segment lost 4 bases, leaving 19 bases of the junction unmatched. Germline-derived CDR1 and CDR2 are MNHEY and SMNVEV (reference sequence). This CDR3 reads CASSYLGGGTGGPLGSYNEQFF. DNA of the CDR3: TGTGCCAGCAGTTATTTAGGGGGTGGGACAGGGGGCCCCTTGGGCTCCTACAATGAGCAGTTCTTC.

The V call is TRBV10-3, the J call TRBJ2-3; possible D gene TRBD1, 5 bases. Per germline, CDR1 ENHRY and CDR2 SYGVKD. There are 15 residues in the CDR3. Trimming removed 10 bases at V and 0 bases at J, with 17 bases between. The CDR3, as DNA: TGTGCCACGAGGATGGGGCTGAGTAGCACAGATACGCAGTATTTT. Amino acids: CATRMGLSSTDTQYF.

The V call is TRBV28, the J call TRBJ2-7; D remains ambiguous. Germline-derived CDR1 and CDR2 are MDHEN and SYDVKM. The V gene lost 3 bases and the J gene lost 2 bases, with 11 bases spanning the gap. This CDR3 has 14 residues. CDR3 in DNA: TGTGCCAGCAGTTTTAGTCTTGGGCCCTACGAGCAGTACTTC. Amino acids: CASSFSLGPYEQYF. Drawing the rest from reference TRBV28 and TRBJ2-7, the complete variable domain is DVKVTQSSRYLVKRTGEKVFLECVQDMDHENMFWYRQDPGLGLRLIYFSYDVKMKEKGDIPEGYSVSREKKERFSLILESASTNQTSMYLCASSFSLGPYEQYFGPGTRLTVT.

This rearrangement joins TRBV4-1 to TRBJ1-1; tentatively, D is TRBD1 (6 bases). With 5 bases removed from V and 9 bases from J, the gap between germline ends came to 10 bases. Germline V gene sequence: CDR1 MGHRA, CDR2 YSYEKL. The CDR3 has 11 amino acids. The CDR3 sequence: CASSSTGQAFF. In DNA form, the CDR3 reads TGCGCCAGCAGCTCGACAGGACAAGCTTTCTTT.

The sample holds one count of this clone. This chain connects TRBV10-3 to TRBJ1-2, with 9 bases matching TRBD1. CDR1 and CDR2 (germline): ENHRY, SYGVKD. The CDR3 consists of 11 residues. V shed 9 bases and J 8 bases; nucleotides not matched to a gene: 4. CDR3 nucleotides: TGTGCCATACAGGGGGCGTTCGGCTACACCTTC. This translates into CAIQGAFGYTF.

As DNA, the CDR3 is TGCGCCAGCAGACCGGGACAGGGGATTTACGAGCAGTACTTC. Protein: CASRPGQGIYEQYF. The V gene is TRBV10-2, the J gene TRBJ2-7, with 10 bases lining up with TRBD1. The CDR3 extends over 14 amino acids. The V gene's germline CDR1 is WSHSY and CDR2 SAAADI. V shed 6 bases and J 4 bases; nucleotides not matched to a gene: 6.

This chain connects TRBV6-6 to TRBJ2-2; 9 nucleotides align to TRBD1. Trimming cost V 6 bases and J 3 bases; bases outside gene matches: 2. The CDR3 has 14 amino acids. CDR1 is MNHNY and CDR2 is SVGAGI in the germline V gene (reference sequence). The CDR3 region has the DNA TGTGCCAGCAGGCGACAGGGGGACACCGGGGAGCTGTTTTTT. Translation: CASRRQGDTGELFF.